Listed below are T cell receptor beta chains from one sample, sequenced in a study of T cell responses to AZD1222 COVID-19 vaccine. The method was immunoSEQ multiplex PCR; TCRdb's version includes in-frame clones alone and lacks a portion of them. The sample lists 150,000 or so clones, 91% occurring once. The sequencing here drew on peripheral blood, taken on day 0 of AZD1222 vaccination. These receptors were collected from an adult in good health. CDR3s include the opening cysteine and the closing phenylalanine or tryptophan.

TRBV7-2 CASSLGPGNTEAFF
TRBV9 CASSSRDTRSGANVLTF
TRBV19 CASSIQQSSYNEQFF
TRBV30 CAWSGGGQQYGAFF
TRBV6-4 CASSDERGGNEKLFF
TRBV7-9 CASSLNNEQFF
TRBV19 CASSIGGLAGLETQYF
TRBV27 CASSLQSRGAYEQYF
TRBV3-1/TRBV3-2 CASSQESGVAGNTIYF
TRBV27 CASSRSSRDRDEGYTF
TRBV7-9 CASSTGTTNTEAFF
TRBV27 CASITHAGTTEAFF
TRBV6-5 CASSYYGTGYGYTF
TRBV29-1 CSSRGGIGTEAFF
TRBV6-5 CASSASGTPYNEQFF
TRBV6-4 CASSARGAGRTDTQYF
TRBV9 CASSVGGRSTDTQYF
TRBV4-1 CASSQDGGRTGELFF
TRBV19 CASSIRQGNSNQPQHF
TRBV10-3 CASGTGINEQYF
TRBV27 CASGIRGPANEQFF
TRBV9 CASSVGSHVPGELFF
TRBV9 CASSENSGVNEQFF
TRBV28 CASSFFADQPQHF
TRBV19 CASSPRVLNTEAFF
TRBV7-6 CASSLWDGTYEQYF
TRBV24-1 CATSIGGAGYGYTF
TRBV19 CASSDRMSYEQYF
TRBV29-1 CSVVANYGYTF
TRBV3-1/TRBV3-2 CASSHPTGYTEAFF
TRBV28 CASRRLTGELFF
TRBV7-6 CASSQRAGPNEKLFF
TRBV12-3/TRBV12-4 CASSRGVLAYF
TRBV12-3/TRBV12-4 CASSLDSELGYTF
TRBV27 CASYSVRQALGYYEQFF
TRBV30 CAWSTGQRMPREYF
TRBV6-2/TRBV6-3 CASSWIQNTGELFF
TRBV28 CASSLPSWDRTGNTIYF
TRBV10-3 CANSFGQGTYNEQFF
TRBV15 CATRSRSSYEQYF
TRBV25-1 CASSESPLTEAFF
TRBV19 CASTGDNEQFF
TRBV28 CASSSPPGPYEQYF
TRBV29-1 CSVVTFGGYGYTF
TRBV20-1 CSASSSGTTYEQFF